This T cell receptor (beta chain) was captured in a study of blood T cell repertoires in COVID-19. Sequencing was performed with immunoSEQ multiplex PCR; in TCRdb, only in-frame clones are kept and a portion is missing. This table has about 350,000 clones, roughly 90% appearing once. Germline CDR1 is SNHLY and CDR2 is FYNNEI. V dropped 5 bases and J dropped 5 bases, with 9 bases sitting between them. The CDR3 spans 12 residues. The rearrangement links TRBV2 to TRBJ1-1; D possibly corresponds to TRBD1 (5 bases). Specimen: PBMCs or T cells enriched from blood (not recorded which). This TCR was recovered from a woman in her 30s who had recovered from COVID-19. CDR3 bases: TGTGCCAGCAGTCCGGGGGGGACTGAAGCTTTCTTT. Translation: CASSPGGTEAFF.